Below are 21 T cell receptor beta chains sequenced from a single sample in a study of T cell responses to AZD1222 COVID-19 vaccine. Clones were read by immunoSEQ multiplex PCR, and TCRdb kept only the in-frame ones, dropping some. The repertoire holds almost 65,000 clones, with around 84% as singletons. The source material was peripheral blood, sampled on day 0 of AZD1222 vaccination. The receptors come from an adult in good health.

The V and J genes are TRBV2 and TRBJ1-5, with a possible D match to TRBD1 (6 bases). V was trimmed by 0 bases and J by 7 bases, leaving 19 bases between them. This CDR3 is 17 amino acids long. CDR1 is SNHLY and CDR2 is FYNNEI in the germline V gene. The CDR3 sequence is CASSEAPPGGLRQPQHF. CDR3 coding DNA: TGTGCCAGCAGTGAAGCCCCCCCCGGGGGCCTTAGACAGCCCCAGCATTTT.

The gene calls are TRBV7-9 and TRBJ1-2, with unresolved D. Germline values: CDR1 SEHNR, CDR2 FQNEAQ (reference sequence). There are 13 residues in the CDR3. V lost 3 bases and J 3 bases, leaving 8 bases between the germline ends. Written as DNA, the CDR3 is TGTGCCAGCAGCTTGGCTGATTACTATGGCTACACCTTC. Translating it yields CASSLADYYGYTF.

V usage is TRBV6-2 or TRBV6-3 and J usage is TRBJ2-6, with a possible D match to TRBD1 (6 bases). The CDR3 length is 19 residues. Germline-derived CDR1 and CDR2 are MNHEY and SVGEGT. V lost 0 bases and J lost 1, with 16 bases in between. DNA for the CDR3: TGTGCCAGCAGTTACTCTGGGGGCGGCACCTTTTCTGGGGCCAACGTCCTGACTTTC. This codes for CASSYSGGGTFSGANVLTF.

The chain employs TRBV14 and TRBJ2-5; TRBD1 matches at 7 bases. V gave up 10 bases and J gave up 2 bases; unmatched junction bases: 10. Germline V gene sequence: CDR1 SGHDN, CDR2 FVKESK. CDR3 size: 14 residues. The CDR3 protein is CATTPDRDQETQYF. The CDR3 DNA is TGTGCCACCACTCCCGACAGGGATCAAGAGACCCAGTACTTC.

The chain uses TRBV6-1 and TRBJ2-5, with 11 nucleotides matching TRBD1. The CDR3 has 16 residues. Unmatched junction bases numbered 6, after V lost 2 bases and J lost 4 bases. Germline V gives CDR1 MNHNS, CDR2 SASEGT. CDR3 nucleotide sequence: TGTGCCAGCAGTGAAACAGCAGGGACAGGGGGAGAGACCCAGTACTTC. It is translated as CASSETAGTGGETQYF.

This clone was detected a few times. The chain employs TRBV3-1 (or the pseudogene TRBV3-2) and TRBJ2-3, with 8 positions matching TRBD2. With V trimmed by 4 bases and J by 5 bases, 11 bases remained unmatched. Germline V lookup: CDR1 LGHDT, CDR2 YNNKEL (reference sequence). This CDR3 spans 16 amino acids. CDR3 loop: CASSPPSSGWGDTQYF. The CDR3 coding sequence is TGTGCCAGCAGCCCGCCCTCTAGCGGGTGGGGAGATACGCAGTATTTT.

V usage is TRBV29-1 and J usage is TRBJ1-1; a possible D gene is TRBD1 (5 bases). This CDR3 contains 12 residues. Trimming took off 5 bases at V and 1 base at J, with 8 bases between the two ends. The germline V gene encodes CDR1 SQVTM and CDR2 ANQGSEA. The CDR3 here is CSVSQGNTEAFF. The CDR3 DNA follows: TGCAGCGTTTCGCAGGGGAACACTGAAGCTTTCTTT.

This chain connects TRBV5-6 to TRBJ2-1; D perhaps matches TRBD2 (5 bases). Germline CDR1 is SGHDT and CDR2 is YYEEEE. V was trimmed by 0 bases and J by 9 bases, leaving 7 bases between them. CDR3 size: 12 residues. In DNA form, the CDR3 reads TGTGCCAGCAGCTTGGTTGGGAGTGAGCAGTTCTTC. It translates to CASSLVGSEQFF.

For the CDR3, the DNA is TGTGCCAGCAGTTTATTTGGCCTCGACCTAGCCAAAAACATTCAGTACTTC. Amino acids: CASSLFGLDLAKNIQYF. The V call is TRBV27, the J call TRBJ2-4; D ambiguous. CDR1 is MNHEY and CDR2 is SMNVEV in the germline V gene (reference sequence). V was cut by 1 base and J by 0 bases, with 13 bases left in between. This CDR3 has 17 amino acids.

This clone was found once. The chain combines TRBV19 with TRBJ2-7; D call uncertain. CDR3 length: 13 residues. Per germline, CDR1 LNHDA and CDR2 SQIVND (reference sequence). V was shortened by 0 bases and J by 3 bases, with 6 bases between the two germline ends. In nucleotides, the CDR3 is TGTGCCAGTAGTATAGATCACAGCTACGAGCAGTACTTC. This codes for CASSIDHSYEQYF.

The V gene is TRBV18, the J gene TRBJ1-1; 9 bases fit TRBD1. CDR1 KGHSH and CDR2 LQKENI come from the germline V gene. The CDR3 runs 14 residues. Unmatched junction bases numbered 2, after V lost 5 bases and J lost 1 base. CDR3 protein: CASSLQGANTEAFF. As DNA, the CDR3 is TGTGCCAGCTCATTACAGGGGGCGAACACTGAAGCTTTCTTT.

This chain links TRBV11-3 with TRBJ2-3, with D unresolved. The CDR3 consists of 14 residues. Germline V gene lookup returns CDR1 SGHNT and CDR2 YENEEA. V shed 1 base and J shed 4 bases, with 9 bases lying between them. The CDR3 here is CASSLGRSSDTQYF. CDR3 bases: TGTGCCAGCAGCTTAGGCCGAAGTTCAGATACGCAGTATTTT.

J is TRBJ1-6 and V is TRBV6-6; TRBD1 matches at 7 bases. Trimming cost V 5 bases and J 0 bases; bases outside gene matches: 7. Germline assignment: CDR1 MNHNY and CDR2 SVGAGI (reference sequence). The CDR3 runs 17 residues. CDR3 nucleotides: TGTGCCAGCAGTCAGACAGGGCCTAGCTCCTATAATTCACCCCTCCACTTT. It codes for CASSQTGPSSYNSPLHF.

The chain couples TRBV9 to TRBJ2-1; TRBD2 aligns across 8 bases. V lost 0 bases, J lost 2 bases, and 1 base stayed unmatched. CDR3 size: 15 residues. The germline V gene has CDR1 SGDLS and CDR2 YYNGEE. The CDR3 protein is CASSVDGGAYNEQFF. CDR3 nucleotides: TGTGCCAGCAGCGTAGACGGGGGGGCCTACAATGAGCAGTTCTTC.

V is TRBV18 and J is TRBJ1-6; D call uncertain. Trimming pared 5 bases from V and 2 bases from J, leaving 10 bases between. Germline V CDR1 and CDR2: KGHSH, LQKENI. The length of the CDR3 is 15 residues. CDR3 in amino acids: CASSDRGTYNSPLHF. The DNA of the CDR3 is TGTGCCAGCTCAGACCGAGGGACCTATAATTCACCCCTCCACTTT.

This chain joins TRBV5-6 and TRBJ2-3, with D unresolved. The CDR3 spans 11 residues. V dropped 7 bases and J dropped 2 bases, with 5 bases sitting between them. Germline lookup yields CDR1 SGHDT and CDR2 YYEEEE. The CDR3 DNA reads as TGTGCCAGCTCGCACACAGATACGCAGTATTTT. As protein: CASSHTDTQYF.

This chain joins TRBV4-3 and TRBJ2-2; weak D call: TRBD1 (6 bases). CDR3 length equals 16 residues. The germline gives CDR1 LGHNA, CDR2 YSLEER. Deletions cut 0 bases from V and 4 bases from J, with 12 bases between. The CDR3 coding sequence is TGCGCCAGCAGCCAAGATGGGGGCGACGGCACCGGGGAGCTGTTTTTT. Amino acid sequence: CASSQDGGDGTGELFF.

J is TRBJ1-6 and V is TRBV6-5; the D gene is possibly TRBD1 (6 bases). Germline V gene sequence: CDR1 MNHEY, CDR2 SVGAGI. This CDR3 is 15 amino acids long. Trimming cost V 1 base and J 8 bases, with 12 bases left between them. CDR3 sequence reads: CASSYFRGRDSPLHF. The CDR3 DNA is TGTGCCAGCAGTTACTTCAGGGGTCGAGATTCACCCCTCCACTTT.

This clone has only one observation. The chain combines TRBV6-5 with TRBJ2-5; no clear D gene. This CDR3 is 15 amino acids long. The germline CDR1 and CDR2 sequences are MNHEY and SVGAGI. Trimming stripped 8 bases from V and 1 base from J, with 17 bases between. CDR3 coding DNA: TGTGCCAGCGGAGATACCGGGCGAACCCAAGAGACCCAGTACTTC. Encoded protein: CASGDTGRTQETQYF.

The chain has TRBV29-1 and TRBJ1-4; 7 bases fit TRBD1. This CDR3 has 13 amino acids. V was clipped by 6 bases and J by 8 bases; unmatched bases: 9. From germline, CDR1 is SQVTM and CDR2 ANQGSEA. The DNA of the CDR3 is TGCAGCGTGGGACAGTTAGAAGGGGAAAAACTGTTTTTT. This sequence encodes CSVGQLEGEKLFF.

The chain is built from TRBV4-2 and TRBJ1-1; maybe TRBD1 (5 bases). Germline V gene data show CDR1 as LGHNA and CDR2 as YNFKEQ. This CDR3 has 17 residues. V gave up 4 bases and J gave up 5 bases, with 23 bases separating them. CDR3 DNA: TGTGCCAGCAGCCTTCTCCCTTTGGCGGGGACGGATACTGAAGCTTTCTTT. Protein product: CASSLLPLAGTDTEAFF.